This T cell receptor beta chain was sequenced for a study of CD8+CD57+ T cells in acquired aplastic anemia. Looking at the study overall: Sorted CD4+ and CD8+ cells yielded DNA averaging approximately 3.4 ug. Where healthy donors were concerned, CD4+ cells averaged about 11 million reads. Study results and caveats: Significant differences in CD8+ Simpson's diversity were not observed between patients and controls.

Genomic DNA constituted the template upon which TCR beta VDJ and CDR3 profiling was performed. TCRdb re-called the reads with MiXCR, one entry per CDR3 protein. The sample records about 220,000 distinct CDR3 sequences, 34% being singletons. This clonotype was recorded many times. The antigen remains undetermined. Looked up from germline, CDR1 is DFQATT and CDR2 is SNEGSKA (reference sequence). The V end lost 5 bases, the J end lost 3 bases, and 14 bases lay between the germline ends. The CDR3 extends over 14 amino acids. The rearrangement uses TRBV20-1 and TRBJ2-1; tentative D call: TRBD1 (6 bases). Sequenced sample: sorted CD4+, CD8+, or CD8+CD57+ T cells (not recorded which) from PBMCs. The TCR sequence derives from a human donor in good health, serving as a control. CDR3 loop: CSALKDRNYNEQFF. DNA for the CDR3: TGCAGTGCTCTTAAAGACAGGAACTACAATGAGCAGTTCTTC.